Listed here are 28 T cell receptor beta chains from one sample, sequenced in a study of blood T cell repertoires in COVID-19 (dated by TCRdb to the early 2020s). The library was produced with the immunoSEQ multiplex PCR assay. Entries here come from immuneACCESS through TCRdb and include only in-frame sequences with V and J called. Some clones fail to appear in such tables; in the studies checked, an unresolved V gene covers under half of the shortfall, and the cause of the remainder is unknown. This sample holds approximately 250,000 clones; approximately 88% were observed only once. The top ten hold 0.95% to 1.5% of the sample. Sequenced: PBMCs or T cells enriched from blood (not recorded which). These receptors originate from a woman aged 40 to 50 with acute COVID-19.

This chain joins TRBV5-1 and TRBJ2-1; 8 bases align to TRBD1. This CDR3 spans 16 amino acids. The V gene's germline CDR1 is SGHRS and CDR2 YFSETQ. V gave up 4 bases and J gave up 6 bases; unmatched junction bases: 12. The DNA for the CDR3 is TGCGCCAGCAGCCGCTCGACAGGGGTGGGGAGCAATGAGCAGTTCTTC. Translating gives CASSRSTGVGSNEQFF. The entire variable domain, with the rest obtained from reference TRBV5-1 and TRBJ2-1, is as follows: KAGVTQTPRYLIKTRGQQVTLSCSPISGHRSVSWYQQTPGQGLQFLFEYFSETQRNKGNFPGRFSGRQFSNSRSEMNVSTLELGDSALYLCASSRSTGVGSNEQFFGPGTRLTVL.

The chain has TRBV20-1 and TRBJ2-5; perhaps TRBD1 as D (5 bases). V was pared by 3 bases and J by 1 base, with 12 bases between. Germline lookup yields CDR1 DFQATT and CDR2 SNEGSKA (reference sequence). The CDR3 has 14 residues. The CDR3 bases are TGCAGTGCTAGTTACAGGAGTTTCCAAGAGACCCAGTACTTC. As protein: CSASYRSFQETQYF.

The chain couples TRBV7-9 to TRBJ1-1; 9 bases agree with TRBD1. CDR1 is SEHNR and CDR2 is FQNEAQ in the germline V gene (reference sequence). The CDR3 extends over 16 amino acids. With 3 bases clipped from V and 4 bases from J, the junction kept 9 bases outside the gene matches. Here the CDR3 reads CASSFAGQGFGTEAFF. The CDR3 DNA sequence: TGTGCCAGCAGCTTCGCCGGACAGGGGTTCGGCACTGAAGCTTTCTTT. Full variable domain (rest looked up from reference TRBV7-9 and TRBJ1-1): DTGVSQNPRHKITKRGQNVTFRCDPISEHNRLYWYRQTLGQGPEFLTYFQNEAQLEKSRLLSDRFSAERPKGSFSTLEIQRTEQGDSAMYLCASSFAGQGFGTEAFFGQGTRLTVV.

The rearrangement links TRBV11-3 to TRBJ2-3, with TRBD1 matching 9 bases. This CDR3 is 14 amino acids long. CDR1 and CDR2 (germline): SGHNT, YENEEA. Unmatched junction bases numbered 7, after V lost 4 bases and J lost 8 bases. The chain's CDR3 is CASSSGQGYSTQYF. CDR3 DNA: TGTGCCAGCAGCTCCGGACAGGGGTACTCTACGCAGTATTTT. The full variable domain, in which reference TRBV11-3 and TRBJ2-3 provide the parts outside the CDR3, is EAGVVQSPRYKIIEKKQPVAFWCNPISGHNTLYWYLQNLGQGPELLIRYENEEAVDDSQLPKDRFSAERLKGVDSTLKIQPAELGDSAVYLCASSSGQGYSTQYFGPGTRLTVL.

Only one count was recorded for this clone. This chain connects TRBV7-8 to TRBJ1-1; D remains unclear. Germline V lookup: CDR1 SGHVS, CDR2 FQNEAQ. The length of the CDR3 is 13 residues. Trimming removed 6 bases at V and 5 bases at J, with 13 bases between. The CDR3 region is CASSLRGATEAFF. CDR3 DNA sequence: TGTGCCAGCAGTCTCCGAGGAGCGACTGAAGCTTTCTTT. Drawing the rest from reference TRBV7-8 and TRBJ1-1, the complete variable domain is GAGVSQSPRYKVAKRGQDVALRCDPISGHVSLFWYQQALGQGPEFLTYFQNEAQLDKSGLPSDRFFAERPEGSVSTLKIQRTQQEDSAVYLCASSLRGATEAFFGQGTRLTVV.

The chain uses TRBV27 and TRBJ1-5; TRBD1 matches 9 bases. The V segment lost 0 bases and the J segment 7 bases; nucleotides outside the gene matches: 10. CDR1 and CDR2 from the germline V gene are MNHEY and SMNVEV (reference sequence). The CDR3 sequence is 17 residues long. CDR3 protein: CASSLSGATGGRQPQHF. CDR3 DNA: TGTGCCAGCAGTTTATCGGGGGCGACAGGGGGTAGGCAGCCCCAGCATTTT.

The chain employs TRBV5-4 and TRBJ2-1, with 8 bases that match TRBD2. V shed 4 bases and J 1 base; nucleotides not matched to a gene: 4. The germline V gene encodes CDR1 SGHNT and CDR2 YYREEE (reference sequence). The CDR3 totals 15 residues. CDR3 region: CASSPSGSSYNEQFF. DNA of the CDR3: TGTGCCAGCAGCCCCAGCGGGAGTTCCTACAATGAGCAGTTCTTC.

The chain carries TRBV30 and TRBJ2-1; tentative D call: TRBD2 (5 bases). CDR3 length: 13 amino acids. Looked up from germline, CDR1 is GTSNPN and CDR2 is SVGIG (reference sequence). V lost 0 bases and J 5 bases, leaving 8 bases between the germline ends. The CDR3 is CAWSVHGDNEQFF. The CDR3 DNA follows: TGTGCCTGGAGTGTACACGGGGACAATGAGCAGTTCTTC.

This chain connects TRBV27 to TRBJ2-5; 13 bases agree with TRBD2. This CDR3 region has 18 residues. Per germline, CDR1 MNHEY and CDR2 SMNVEV (reference sequence). The V segment lost 5 bases and the J segment 3 bases; nucleotides outside the gene matches: 12. The CDR3 DNA reads TGTGCCAGCAGTCCCAATCGGGGACTAGCGGGAAGGGAAGAGACCCAGTACTTC. It translates to CASSPNRGLAGREETQYF.

This rearrangement joins TRBV21-1 to TRBJ2-7; the D call in the table, TRBD2, was not verified against the DNA. TRBV21-1 is termed a pseudogene. The CDR3 consists of 11 residues. The CDR3 region has the DNA TGTGCCAGCAGCATGGGAGGGGAAGGGCAGGTC. This codes for CASSMGGEGQV.

The chain recombines TRBV11-2 with TRBJ1-5; D not resolved. V lost 2 bases to trimming and J lost 0 bases, with 8 bases between them. Per the germline V gene, CDR1 is SGHAT and CDR2 is FQNNGV. The CDR3 runs to 15 residues. CDR3 in DNA: TGTGCCAGCAGCTTATACGGGGATAGCAATCAGCCCCAGCATTTT. It yields the protein CASSLYGDSNQPQHF.

This chain joins TRBV18 and TRBJ2-5, with a weak D call TRBD2 (6 bases). Germline-derived CDR1 and CDR2 are KGHSH and LQKENI. The V and J ends lost 5 bases and 4 bases respectively, with 11 bases between them. CDR3 size: 13 residues. CDR3 sequence reads: CASSLLAVETQYF. In nucleotides, the CDR3 is TGTGCCAGCTCATTACTAGCTGTAGAGACCCAGTACTTC.

The chain couples TRBV3-1 (or the pseudogene TRBV3-2) to TRBJ1-2; a weak D match, TRBD1 (6 bases). V was clipped by 0 bases and J by 6 bases, with 11 bases between them. CDR3 length equals 14 residues. CDR1 LGHDT and CDR2 YNNKEL come from the germline V gene (reference sequence). Here the CDR3 reads CASSQEGARDGYTF. The CDR3 DNA reads TGTGCCAGCAGCCAAGAGGGGGCTCGCGATGGCTACACCTTC.

The rearrangement links TRBV11-3 to TRBJ1-3; a weak D match, TRBD1 (5 bases). CDR1 is SGHNT, CDR2 YENEEA, per germline. The CDR3 runs 14 residues. Trimming shortened V by 4 bases and J by 2 bases, and 9 bases separated the two germline ends. The CDR3 sequence is CASSSQTAGNTIYF. Written as DNA, the CDR3 is TGTGCCAGCAGCTCTCAGACAGCTGGAAACACCATATATTTT.

The chain uses TRBV29-1 and TRBJ2-1; 14 bases fit TRBD2. Trimming removed 1 base from V and 4 bases from J; junction bases left unmatched: 3. Germline CDR1 reads SQVTM; CDR2 reads ANQGSEA. CDR3 length equals 16 residues. CDR3 in amino acids: CSVEGGTSGSYNEQFF. The CDR3 DNA is TGCAGCGTTGAAGGGGGGACTAGCGGGAGTTACAATGAGCAGTTCTTC.

The V call is TRBV10-3, the J call TRBJ2-1, with a possible D match to TRBD2 (6 bases). V was cut by 4 bases and J by 3 bases, with 22 bases left in between. CDR3 length: 18 amino acids. Germline loops: CDR1 ENHRY, CDR2 SYGVKD. Written as DNA, the CDR3 is TGTGCCATCAGTGGGAATACAGCGCCGGGGGAAAACTACAATGAGCAGTTCTTC. Its protein product is CAISGNTAPGENYNEQFF.

This rearrangement joins TRBV19 to TRBJ2-1; TRBD2 aligns across 14 bases. Unmatched junction bases numbered 8, after V lost 7 bases and J lost 0 bases. The CDR3 sequence is 18 residues long. Germline CDR1 is LNHDA and CDR2 is SQIVND (reference sequence). CDR3 nucleotides: TGTGCCAGTAATAGACTAGCGGGAGGGAGTAGCTCCTACAATGAGCAGTTCTTC. As protein: CASNRLAGGSSSYNEQFF.

J is TRBJ2-3 and V is TRBV18, with 11 nucleotides matching TRBD2. The CDR3 sequence is 15 residues long. Germline V gene sequence: CDR1 KGHSH, CDR2 LQKENI. Losses at the gene ends were 3 bases for V and 3 bases for J; bases not matched to a gene: 2. CDR3 nucleotide sequence: TGTGCCAGCTCACCGGGGACTAGCGGTACAGATACGCAGTATTTT. It specifies CASSPGTSGTDTQYF.

CDR3 in DNA: TGTGCCAGCAGTCCGCCTCTAGCGTCTGAGCAGTTCTTC. Translation gives CASSPPLASEQFF. The genes are TRBV12-3 or TRBV12-4 and TRBJ2-1, with TRBD2 as a possible D gene (6 bases). CDR3 size: 13 residues. Trimming stripped 5 bases from V and 9 bases from J, with 14 bases between.

This clone came up a few times. The chain employs TRBV3-1 (or the pseudogene TRBV3-2) and TRBJ1-3, with D unresolved. There are 16 residues in the CDR3. CDR1 and CDR2 (germline): LGHDT, YNNKEL (reference sequence). V lost 0 bases and J 4 bases, leaving 13 bases between the germline ends. CDR3 sequence reads: CASSQDDRGPGNTIYF. In DNA form, the CDR3 reads TGTGCCAGCAGCCAAGACGACCGAGGGCCGGGAAACACCATATATTTT.

The chain combines TRBV6-5 with TRBJ2-1; TRBD2 matches 9 bases. J gave up 6 bases and V 2 bases, and 5 bases lay outside the gene matches. Per germline, CDR1 MNHEY and CDR2 SVGAGI. The CDR3 runs to 15 residues. The CDR3 sequence: CASSYRREGPNEQFF. Written as DNA, the CDR3 is TGTGCCAGCAGTTACAGGCGGGAGGGCCCCAATGAGCAGTTCTTC.

There are a few counts of this clone. The V call is TRBV5-4, the J call TRBJ2-1; TRBD2 agrees at 9 bases. The germline CDR1 and CDR2 sequences are SGHNT and YYREEE (reference sequence). V shed 5 bases and J 6 bases; nucleotides not matched to a gene: 12. The CDR3 totals 16 residues. Here the CDR3 DNA reads TGTGCCAGCAGTCAGACAACCGGGACTAGCTTCAATGAGCAGTTCTTC. It codes for CASSQTTGTSFNEQFF. The complete variable domain, with remaining parts taken from reference TRBV5-4 and TRBJ2-1, reads ETGVTQSPTHLIKTRGQQVTLRCSSQSGHNTVSWYQQALGQGPQFIFQYYREEENGRGNFPPRFSGLQFPNYSSELNVNALELDDSALYLCASSQTTGTSFNEQFFGPGTRLTVL.

This clone was observed a single time. The chain has TRBV28 and TRBJ2-3, with D possibly TRBD1 on 6 matching bases. Germline V gives CDR1 MDHEN, CDR2 SYDVKM. The CDR3 has 13 residues. The V and J ends lost 6 bases and 6 bases respectively, with 13 bases between them. CDR3 protein: CASRGGNADTQYF. The CDR3 DNA reads as TGTGCCAGCAGAGGGGGAAACGCCGATACGCAGTATTTT.

The chain joins TRBV15 to TRBJ2-3, with 14 bases identical to TRBD2. CDR1 and CDR2 from the germline V gene are LNHNV and YYDKDF (reference sequence). Germline trimming cut 5 bases from V and 7 bases from J; bases unmatched to any gene: 5. The CDR3 is made up of 15 amino acids. CDR3 region: CATSRTSGRSNTQYF. The CDR3 nucleotides read TGTGCCACCAGCCGGACTAGCGGGAGGAGTAATACGCAGTATTTT.

This rearrangement joins TRBV10-3 to TRBJ2-5; D might be TRBD2 (6 bases). The CDR3 runs 14 residues. Trimming removed 0 bases from V and 4 bases from J, with 9 bases in between. Germline CDR1 reads ENHRY; CDR2 reads SYGVKD. The CDR3 sequence is CAISESSEGETQYF. CDR3 DNA sequence: TGTGCCATCAGTGAGTCATCGGAGGGAGAGACCCAGTACTTC.

The rearrangement links TRBV5-6 to TRBJ1-6; possibly TRBD1 for D (5 bases). The CDR3 contains 15 residues. CDR1 and CDR2 from the germline V gene are SGHDT and YYEEEE. V shed 0 bases and J shed 8 bases, with 12 bases lying between them. CDR3 DNA: TGTGCCAGCAGCTTGGCTGGGGGGACGGATTCACCCCTCCACTTT. Protein product: CASSLAGGTDSPLHF.

CDR3 amino acids: CASSPQNSPLHF. The DNA of the CDR3 is TGTGCCAGCAGTCCCCAAAATTCACCCCTCCACTTT. J is TRBJ1-6 and V is TRBV2; D remains unclear. Between the trimmed V and J ends, which lost 5 bases and 7 bases, there was a span of 6 bases. Germline V gene data show CDR1 as SNHLY and CDR2 as FYNNEI. The CDR3 is made up of 12 amino acids.

The CDR3 loop is CASSQDPLFLTGVGTGELFF. The CDR3 DNA reads TGTGCCAGCAGCCAAGATCCGCTTTTTCTTACGGGGGTCGGGACCGGGGAGCTGTTTTTT. The V gene is TRBV3-1 (or the pseudogene TRBV3-2), the J gene TRBJ2-2, with D maybe TRBD2 (6 bases). This CDR3 region has 20 residues. CDR1 LGHDT and CDR2 YNNKEL come from the germline V gene (reference sequence). Trimming removed 0 bases from V and 5 bases from J, with 25 bases in between.